This passage covers 28 T cell receptor beta chains from one sample sequenced in a study of long-term antiretroviral therapy in people with HIV. The immunoSEQ assay was v3.0, run at survey level. Here immunoSEQ multiplex PCR was the method, and the copy in TCRdb shows in-frame clones only, minus some. Of under 50,000 clones in the sample, roughly nine tenths were seen once. The sequencing used unsorted PBMCs, collected 1.2 years after starting antiretroviral therapy. These receptors were collected from a woman aged 45-60 years with HIV.

The gene calls are TRBV4-2 and TRBJ2-3; the match to TRBD2 covers 10 bases. The CDR3 spans 19 residues. Germline V gene data show CDR1 as LGHNA and CDR2 as YNFKEQ. The V segment lost 1 base and the J segment 3 bases; nucleotides outside the gene matches: 13. CDR3 nucleotide sequence: TGTGCCAGCAGCCAAGTAACTAGCGGGGTCGGTAGGCGGACAGATACGCAGTATTTT. This translates into CASSQVTSGVGRRTDTQYF.

The chain is built from TRBV9 and TRBJ2-3; D may be TRBD1 (6 bases). The CDR3 loop spans 16 amino acids. The V gene lost 0 bases and the J gene lost 2 bases, with 13 bases spanning the gap. From germline, CDR1 is SGDLS and CDR2 YYNGEE. For the CDR3, the DNA is TGTGCCAGCAGCGTAGCGACAGGATCTTACACAGATACGCAGTATTTT. Translating gives CASSVATGSYTDTQYF.

About this clone itself: An end of the junction differs from the germline gene, which may be a read error. Other DNA sequences of this sample code for an identical CDR3. This chain links TRBV28 with TRBJ2-5; D gene uncertain. Per the germline V gene, CDR1 is MDHEN and CDR2 is SYDVKM. The CDR3 is 13 residues long. The CDR3 bases are TGCGCCAGCAGTTTGGGGTTCCGGAAGACCCAGTACTTC. This codes for CASSLGFRKTQYF.

The rearrangement links TRBV7-2 to TRBJ1-3, with 7 bases lining up with TRBD1. The V segment lost 2 bases and the J segment 3 bases; nucleotides outside the gene matches: 10. The CDR3 has 17 residues. Germline CDR1 and CDR2: SGHTA and FQGNSA. The CDR3 bases are TGTGCCAGCAGCTTACGGGGACAGACAACCGGTGGAAACACCATATATTTT. Protein: CASSLRGQTTGGNTIYF. Using reference TRBV7-2 and TRBJ1-3 for the parts outside the CDR3, the full variable domain is GAGVSQSPSNKVTEKGKDVELRCDPISGHTALYWYRQSLGQGLEFLIYFQGNSAPDKSGLPSDRFSAERTGGSVSTLTIQRTQQEDSAVYLCASSLRGQTTGGNTIYFGEGSWLTVV.

This chain connects TRBV4-2 to TRBJ1-6; no clear D gene. There are 15 residues in the CDR3. Looked up from germline, CDR1 is LGHNA and CDR2 is YNFKEQ. Trimming shortened V by 0 bases and J by 6 bases, and 9 bases separated the two germline ends. For the CDR3, the DNA is TGTGCCAGCAGCCAAGAAGCGACGATTAATTCACCCCTCCACTTT. This encodes CASSQEATINSPLHF.

The chain carries TRBV4-3 and TRBJ1-1, with unresolved D. Trimming removed 4 bases at V and 0 bases at J, with 12 bases between. CDR3 length: 15 amino acids. Per the germline V gene, CDR1 is LGHNA and CDR2 is YSLEER. Here the CDR3 DNA reads TGCGCCAGCAGCCTAAGTGTACAGCTGAACACTGAAGCTTTCTTT. It is translated as CASSLSVQLNTEAFF.

The chain employs TRBV30 and TRBJ2-4, with TRBD1 matching over 9 bases. Germline V lookup: CDR1 GTSNPN, CDR2 SVGIG (reference sequence). The CDR3 contains 16 residues. V gave up 4 bases and J gave up 5 bases; unmatched junction bases: 12. Written as DNA, the CDR3 is TGTGCCTGGAAAAGGACAGGGGTCAGCCCAGAAAACATTCAGTACTTC. It encodes CAWKRTGVSPENIQYF.

The J gene is TRBJ1-2, the V gene TRBV2, with a tentative D call TRBD1 (5 bases). Germline CDR1 reads SNHLY; CDR2 reads FYNNEI. The CDR3 extends over 15 amino acids. V dropped 4 bases and J dropped 5 bases, with 17 bases sitting between them. Here the CDR3 reads CASSAGTYSGYGYTF. CDR3 bases: TGTGCCAGCAGTGCCGGGACCTACTCGGGTTATGGCTACACCTTC.

The chain carries TRBV2 and TRBJ1-1; D gene unclear. Trimming took off 8 bases at V and 1 base at J, with 11 bases between the two ends. Germline CDR1 is SNHLY and CDR2 is FYNNEI. The CDR3 contains 13 residues. The CDR3 DNA reads TGTGCCAGCGGATCTCAACCGAACACTGAAGCTTTCTTT. Amino acids: CASGSQPNTEAFF. Combining the CDR3 with reference TRBV2 and TRBJ1-1 gives the whole variable domain EPEVTQTPSHQVTQMGQEVILRCVPISNHLYFYWYRQILGQKVEFLVSFYNNEISEKSEIFDDQFSVERPDGSNFTLKIRSTKLEDSAMYFCASGSQPNTEAFFGQGTRLTVV.

The chain recombines TRBV7-9 with TRBJ1-2; no clear D. The CDR3 runs 15 residues. CDR1 is SEHNR and CDR2 is FQNEAQ in the germline V gene (reference sequence). With 1 base removed from V and 4 bases from J, the gap between germline ends came to 13 bases. The CDR3 coding sequence is TGTGCCAGCAGCTTAGAGGGAGGTTCATCCTATGGCTACACCTTC. Amino acid sequence: CASSLEGGSSYGYTF.

The gene calls are TRBV5-5 and TRBJ1-6; TRBD1 might be the D (5 bases). The CDR3 runs 18 residues. Between the trimmed V and J ends, which lost 1 base and 1 base, there was a span of 15 bases. Germline CDR1 reads SGHKS; CDR2 reads YYEKEE (reference sequence). CDR3 residues: CASSLSAGRTSYNSPLHF. The CDR3 nucleotides read TGTGCCAGCAGCTTGAGTGCGGGGCGGACGTCCTATAATTCACCCCTCCACTTT.

The chain employs TRBV5-1 and TRBJ2-1; TRBD2 matches at 12 bases. Per the germline V gene, CDR1 is SGHRS and CDR2 is YFSETQ. J lost 6 bases, V lost 2 bases, and 18 bases had no gene match. CDR3 length: 20 amino acids. CDR3: CASSFSPSTSGGTGANEQFF. DNA of the CDR3: TGCGCCAGCAGCTTTAGCCCCTCGACTAGCGGGGGAACCGGAGCCAATGAGCAGTTCTTC. Full variable domain (remainder filled in from reference TRBV5-1 and TRBJ2-1): KAGVTQTPRYLIKTRGQQVTLSCSPISGHRSVSWYQQTPGQGLQFLFEYFSETQRNKGNFPGRFSGRQFSNSRSEMNVSTLELGDSALYLCASSFSPSTSGGTGANEQFFGPGTRLTVL.

The chain uses TRBV29-1 and TRBJ1-2, with a weak D call TRBD1 (5 bases). The CDR3 is made up of 12 amino acids. Germline CDR1 reads SQVTM; CDR2 reads ANQGSEA. V was clipped by 1 base and J by 7 bases, with 10 bases between them. As DNA, the CDR3 is TGCAGCGTTGAAGGTGGGGCGGGTGGCTACACCTTC. Amino acid sequence: CSVEGGAGGYTF.

The chain uses TRBV7-2 and TRBJ2-2; 7 bases are a match to TRBD1. Trimming cost V 5 bases and J 6 bases; bases outside gene matches: 12. CDR1 and CDR2 (germline): SGHTA, FQGNSA. The CDR3 consists of 16 residues. The CDR3 loop is CASSPNRGTAAGELFF. In DNA, the CDR3 is TGTGCCAGCAGCCCGAACAGGGGAACGGCGGCCGGGGAGCTGTTTTTT.

This clone was seen once. The chain employs TRBV5-4 and TRBJ1-1; TRBD1 might be the D (6 bases). V was clipped by 4 bases and J by 4 bases, with 17 bases between them. The CDR3 consists of 15 residues. Germline V gene lookup returns CDR1 SGHNT and CDR2 YYREEE (reference sequence). The DNA of the CDR3 is TGTGCCAGCAGCCGGCCGGGGGCAAGGAGCACTGAAGCTTTCTTT. Translation gives CASSRPGARSTEAFF.

Comment on this clone: The same CDR3 also results from other DNA sequences found in this sample. The chain uses TRBV6-5 and TRBJ1-4; a possible D gene is TRBD1 (6 bases). Trimming cost V 7 bases and J 4 bases, with 10 bases left between them. This CDR3 is 13 amino acids long. Germline CDR1 is MNHEY and CDR2 is SVGAGI. In nucleotides, the CDR3 is TGTGCCAGCAAGAGGGGGGTTAATGAAAAACTGTTTTTT. Its protein product is CASKRGVNEKLFF.

The chain combines TRBV10-3 with TRBJ2-5; D call uncertain. The germline V gene has CDR1 ENHRY and CDR2 SYGVKD. This CDR3 is 13 amino acids long. V gave up 10 bases and J gave up 1 base, with 13 bases separating them. The CDR3 coding sequence is TGTGCCACCGCGGTGGGGTTCCAAGAGACCCAGTACTTC. Encoded protein: CATAVGFQETQYF.

V usage is TRBV27 and J usage is TRBJ2-1; 7 bases match TRBD1. The V gene's germline CDR1 is MNHEY and CDR2 SMNVEV (reference sequence). The CDR3 contains 15 residues. Trimming cost V 5 bases and J 8 bases; bases outside gene matches: 12. The CDR3 nucleotides are TGTGCCAGCAGTCTAGGGGGCTCTGTGTGGGATGAGCAGTTCTTC. Its translation is CASSLGGSVWDEQFF.

This chain connects TRBV7-2 to TRBJ1-1, with D unclear. Trimming pared 5 bases from V and 0 bases from J, leaving 7 bases between. The CDR3 loop spans 13 amino acids. Germline assignment: CDR1 SGHTA and CDR2 FQGNSA. The CDR3 DNA reads TGTGCCAGCAGCCCGAAGTTGAACACTGAAGCTTTCTTT. This sequence encodes CASSPKLNTEAFF.

The chain recombines TRBV6-4 with TRBJ1-6; D gene ambiguous. CDR1 is MRHNA, CDR2 SNTAGT, per germline. The CDR3 is 15 amino acids. Trimming removed 8 bases at V and 5 bases at J, with 16 bases between. In nucleotides, the CDR3 is TGTGCCAGCCCCAGGTGGGGTGTCAATAATTCACCCCTCCACTTT. Its protein is CASPRWGVNNSPLHF.

The chain has TRBV2 and TRBJ2-2, with 10 bases lining up with TRBD2. The ends lost 7 bases at V and 1 base at J; junction bases unmatched: 3. CDR3 length equals 15 residues. Looked up from germline, CDR1 is SNHLY and CDR2 is FYNNEI. The CDR3 DNA reads TGTGCCAGCACCTCTAGCGGGGGGAACACCGGGGAGCTGTTTTTT. Translation gives CASTSSGGNTGELFF.

This clone was recorded once. The rearrangement links TRBV10-3 to TRBJ1-2; TRBD1 matches at 7 bases. CDR1 and CDR2 (germline): ENHRY, SYGVKD. CDR3 size: 15 residues. Germline trimming cut 0 bases from V and 3 bases from J; bases unmatched to any gene: 4. Here the CDR3 DNA reads TGTGCCATCAGTGAGTCGGGCAGGGGGTACTATGGCTACACCTTC. Residues: CAISESGRGYYGYTF.

The J gene is TRBJ2-3, the V gene TRBV25-1; D possibly corresponds to TRBD1 (6 bases). The CDR3 extends over 14 amino acids. Germline V CDR1 and CDR2: MGHDK, SYGVNS. V lost 6 bases and J 3 bases, leaving 13 bases between the germline ends. The CDR3 loop is CASSATGRTDTQYF. The CDR3, as DNA: TGTGCCAGCAGCGCTACAGGGAGAACAGATACGCAGTATTTT.

The chain couples TRBV7-2 to TRBJ1-6, with 8 nucleotides matching TRBD1. The CDR3 is made up of 16 amino acids. Trimming at V came to 3 bases and at J to 7 bases, leaving 8 bases not matched to a gene. Germline values: CDR1 SGHTA, CDR2 FQGNSA. The CDR3 DNA reads TGTGCCAGCAGCTTCAGGACAGGGCGAGGAAATTCACCCCTCCACTTT. As protein: CASSFRTGRGNSPLHF.

In this sample, this clone turned up a few times. V and J are TRBV4-1 and TRBJ1-5; D not certain. Germline V gene sequence: CDR1 MGHRA, CDR2 YSYEKL. V lost 1 base and J 1 base, leaving 11 bases between the germline ends. The CDR3 is made up of 16 amino acids. The CDR3 DNA sequence: TGCGCCAGCAGCCAAGTCGGCACAGCCAGCAATCAGCCCCAGCATTTT. Translating it yields CASSQVGTASNQPQHF.

The chain recombines TRBV5-4 with TRBJ1-5; D call uncertain. Germline loops: CDR1 SGHNT, CDR2 YYREEE (reference sequence). This CDR3 has 15 amino acids. Trimming left V 0 bases short and J 7 bases short, with 14 bases between. This CDR3 is CASSLERVAPQPQHF. The CDR3 DNA follows: TGTGCCAGCAGCTTGGAGAGGGTGGCCCCCCAGCCCCAGCATTTT. Together with reference TRBV5-4 and TRBJ1-5, the CDR3 gives the full variable domain: ETGVTQSPTHLIKTRGQQVTLRCSSQSGHNTVSWYQQALGQGPQFIFQYYREEENGRGNFPPRFSGLQFPNYSSELNVNALELDDSALYLCASSLERVAPQPQHFGDGTRLSIL.

The rearrangement links TRBV2 to TRBJ1-1, with D hard to call. The CDR3 is made up of 14 amino acids. V was clipped by 5 bases and J by 1 base, with 11 bases between them. Germline-derived CDR1 and CDR2 are SNHLY and FYNNEI. The DNA for the CDR3 is TGTGCCAGCAGTCCTCGTCTGCCGAACACTGAAGCTTTCTTT. Its protein product is CASSPRLPNTEAFF.

This chain links TRBV5-6 with TRBJ2-3; possible D gene TRBD2, 6 bases. This CDR3 region has 16 residues. V lost 0 bases and J 1 base, leaving 12 bases between the germline ends. Looked up from germline, CDR1 is SGHDT and CDR2 is YYEEEE. The CDR3 region has the DNA TGTGCCAGCAGCTTGGGGCGGGGCAGGGGCACAGATACGCAGTATTTT. Translating gives CASSLGRGRGTDTQYF. The full variable domain, in which reference TRBV5-6 and TRBJ2-3 provide the parts outside the CDR3, is DAGVTQSPTHLIKTRGQQVTLRCSPKSGHDTVSWYQQALGQGPQFIFQYYEEEERQRGNFPDRFSGHQFPNYSSELNVNALLLGDSALYLCASSLGRGRGTDTQYFGPGTRLTVL.